This record looks at one TCR beta chain sequence and its context. This record belongs to a study of regulatory T cells in long-lasting Graves disease. Study summary: More than 5 years of antithyroid drugs with positive TSH receptor antibodies defined persistent Graves' disease.

Time point indicated: persistent/refractory GD, antithyroid drugs over 5 years with positive TRAb. Making the TCR library involved RNA that had been extracted from PBMCs. Arm-PCR of CDR3 regions with iRepertoire HTBI primers generated TCR beta libraries. TCRdb redid the calling of the multiplex PCR reads with MiXCR, one entry per CDR3 protein. The repertoire consists of more than 650,000 distinct CDR3 sequences, with around 30% occurring once and the leading ten covering roughly 40%. This CDR3 contains 13 residues. Trimming cost V 0 bases and J 8 bases, with 10 bases left between them. Germline CDR1 and CDR2: MNHNS and SASEGT.

The V and J genes are TRBV6-1 and TRBJ1-2; TRBD1 is a possible D gene (5 bases). This material consisted of peripheral blood mononuclear cells (PBMCs), taken when the disease was refractory, from a patient treated with antithyroid drugs. This clonotype was obtained from a female donor with Graves disease. CDR3 sequence (DNA): TGTGCCAGCAGTGAAGCGGGGGTTCGAGGCTACACCTTC. This gives the protein CASSEAGVRGYTF.